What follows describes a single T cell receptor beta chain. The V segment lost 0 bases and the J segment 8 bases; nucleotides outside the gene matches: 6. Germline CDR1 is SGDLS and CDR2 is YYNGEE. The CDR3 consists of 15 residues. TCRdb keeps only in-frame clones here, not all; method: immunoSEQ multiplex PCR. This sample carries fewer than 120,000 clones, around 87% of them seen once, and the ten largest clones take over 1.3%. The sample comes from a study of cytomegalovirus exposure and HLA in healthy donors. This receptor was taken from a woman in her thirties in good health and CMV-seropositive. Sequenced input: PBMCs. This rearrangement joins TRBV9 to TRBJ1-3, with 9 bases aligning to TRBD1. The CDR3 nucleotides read TGTGCCAGCAGCGTAGAGACAGGGGGGAAAGACACCATATATTTT. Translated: CASSVETGGKDTIYF.